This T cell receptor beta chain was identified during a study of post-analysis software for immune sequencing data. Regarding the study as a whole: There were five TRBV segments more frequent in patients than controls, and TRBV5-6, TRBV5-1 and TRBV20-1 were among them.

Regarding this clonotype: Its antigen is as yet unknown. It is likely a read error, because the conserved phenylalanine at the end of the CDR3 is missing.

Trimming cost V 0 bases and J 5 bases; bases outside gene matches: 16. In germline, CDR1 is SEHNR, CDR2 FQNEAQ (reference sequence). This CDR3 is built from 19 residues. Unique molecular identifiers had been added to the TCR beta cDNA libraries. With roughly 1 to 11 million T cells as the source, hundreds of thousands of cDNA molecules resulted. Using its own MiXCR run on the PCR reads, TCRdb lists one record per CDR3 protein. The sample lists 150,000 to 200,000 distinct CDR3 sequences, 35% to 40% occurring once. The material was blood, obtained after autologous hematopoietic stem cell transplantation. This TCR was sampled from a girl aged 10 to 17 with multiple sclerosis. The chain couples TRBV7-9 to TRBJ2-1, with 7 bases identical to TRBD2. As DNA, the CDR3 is TGTGCCAGCAGCTTAGCGCGGGGGACCCGGTGGGGAATTAACAATGAGCAGTTCTTA. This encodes CASSLARGTRWGINNEQFL.